The 9 T cell receptor beta chains in this list originate from one sample, sequenced in a study of blood T cell repertoires in COVID-19. Assay: immunoSEQ multiplex PCR; the TCRdb copy retains only in-frame clones and omits some. The sample has 100,000 or so clones, approximately 92% seen once. Sequencing used peripheral blood. The receptors here all came from a woman aged 55-70 years with active COVID-19.

This rearrangement joins TRBV11-2 to TRBJ1-5; D uncertain. The germline gives CDR1 SGHAT, CDR2 FQNNGV. The CDR3 sequence is 12 residues long. V lost 3 bases and J lost 8, with 8 bases in between. Written as DNA, the CDR3 is TGTGCCAGCAGCTTTTACGGGGAGCCCCAGCATTTT. It translates to CASSFYGEPQHF.

V gene TRBV29-1 combines with J gene TRBJ1-1; D is ambiguous. Germline assignment: CDR1 SQVTM and CDR2 ANQGSEA. The CDR3 loop spans 13 amino acids. Trimming shortened V by 3 bases and J by 4 bases, and 12 bases separated the two germline ends. The CDR3: CSVEGRPITEAFF. CDR3 nucleotide sequence: TGCAGCGTTGAGGGCAGGCCGATCACTGAAGCTTTCTTT.

The chain uses TRBV28 and TRBJ2-1; 8 nucleotides match TRBD2. The J segment lost 0 bases and the V segment lost 6 bases, leaving 4 bases of the junction unmatched. Germline V gene data show CDR1 as MDHEN and CDR2 as SYDVKM. The CDR3 sequence is 15 residues long. The CDR3 region has the DNA TGTGCCAGCAGCGTTAGCGGGGTCTCCTACAATGAGCAGTTCTTC. Amino acid sequence: CASSVSGVSYNEQFF.

The chain carries TRBV6-2 or TRBV6-3 and TRBJ2-7, with D perhaps matching TRBD2 (6 bases). V lost 0 bases and J 0 bases, leaving 12 bases between the germline ends. Germline loops: CDR1 MNHEY, CDR2 SVGEGT. CDR3 length: 16 residues. Here the CDR3 reads CASSYSRTTLSYEQYF. Written as DNA, the CDR3 is TGTGCCAGCAGTTACTCTAGGACTACTCTCTCCTACGAGCAGTACTTC.

V is TRBV4-2 and J is TRBJ1-1; D is undetermined. CDR1 is LGHNA and CDR2 is YNFKEQ in the germline V gene. The CDR3 length is 15 residues. Trimming left V 0 bases short and J 5 bases short, with 13 bases between. CDR3 sequence: CASSQDHPGRTEAFF. The CDR3 nucleotides are TGTGCCAGCAGCCAAGATCACCCGGGTAGGACTGAAGCTTTCTTT.

The genes are TRBV3-1 (or the pseudogene TRBV3-2) and TRBJ1-5; 8 positions match TRBD1. This CDR3 has 16 amino acids. Germline lookup yields CDR1 LGHDT and CDR2 YNNKEL (reference sequence). The ends lost 4 bases at V and 2 bases at J; junction bases unmatched: 7. The CDR3 DNA reads as TGTGCCAGCAGCCCCACCGGGACAGGACGCAATCAGCCCCAGCATTTT. This encodes CASSPTGTGRNQPQHF.

The chain employs TRBV6-1 and TRBJ2-1; TRBD2 aligns across 13 bases. Germline V CDR1 and CDR2: MNHNS, SASEGT. The CDR3 spans 16 residues. V lost 3 bases and J lost 6; bases outside the gene matches: 5. CDR3 sequence reads: CASSDRLAGGPNEQFF. CDR3 bases: TGTGCCAGCAGTGACCGACTAGCGGGAGGCCCCAATGAGCAGTTCTTC.

The genes are TRBV5-5 and TRBJ2-2, with D possibly being TRBD1 (7 bases). The germline gives CDR1 SGHKS, CDR2 YYEKEE (reference sequence). The CDR3 length is 15 residues. V was shortened by 0 bases and J by 4 bases, with 10 bases between the two germline ends. CDR3 loop: CASSLGQGGTGELFF. Here the CDR3 DNA reads TGTGCCAGCAGCTTGGGACAGGGAGGCACCGGGGAGCTGTTTTTT.

The chain employs TRBV4-1 and TRBJ1-2, with no clear D. The CDR3 covers 16 residues. V shed 0 bases and J shed 5 bases, with 16 bases lying between them. The germline V gene has CDR1 MGHRA and CDR2 YSYEKL. The CDR3 loop reads CASSQDMGRWDYGYTF. For the CDR3, the DNA is TGCGCCAGCAGCCAAGATATGGGGAGATGGGATTATGGCTACACCTTC.